This T cell receptor beta chain was sequenced in a study of shared clonotypes between healthy human individuals. From germline, CDR1 is SGHNT and CDR2 YYREEE (reference sequence). V lost 0 bases to trimming and J lost 1 base, with 4 bases between them. The length of the CDR3 is 13 residues. Data came from immunoSEQ multiplex PCR; TCRdb stores just in-frame clones and leaves some out. The table includes a few million clones, 85% to 95% detected once. Study conclusions and caveats: Against clonotypes common to all four donors, non-shared ones had lower generation probabilities.

The naive CD8 subset, CD45RO-negative cells positively selected for CCR7, excluded terminally differentiated effector memory CD45RA+ cells. Remarks on this clone: Its antigen remains unknown. Other nucleotide sequences in the sample specify the same CDR3.

Sample: naive CD8+ T cells from PBMCs. This TCR derives from a man aged 18 to 30 in good health. Some clones in this sample may be carry-over from other donors' samples. The chain has TRBV5-4 and TRBJ1-1, with D unresolved. The CDR3 DNA follows: TGTGCCAGCAGCTTGGGTGGGAACACTGAAGCTTTCTTT. Translating gives CASSLGGNTEAFF.